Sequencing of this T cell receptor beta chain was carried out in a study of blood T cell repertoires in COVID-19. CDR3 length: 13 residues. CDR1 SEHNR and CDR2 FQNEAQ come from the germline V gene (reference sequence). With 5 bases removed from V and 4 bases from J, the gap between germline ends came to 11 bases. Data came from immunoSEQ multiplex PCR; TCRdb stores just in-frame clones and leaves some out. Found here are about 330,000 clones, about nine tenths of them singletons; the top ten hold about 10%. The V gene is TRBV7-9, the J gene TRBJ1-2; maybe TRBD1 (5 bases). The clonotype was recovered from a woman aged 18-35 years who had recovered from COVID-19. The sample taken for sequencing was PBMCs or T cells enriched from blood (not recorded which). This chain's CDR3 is CASSMQGVYGYTF. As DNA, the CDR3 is TGTGCCAGCAGCATGCAAGGGGTCTATGGCTACACCTTC.